This T cell receptor (beta chain) was captured in a study of identical twins. From germline, CDR1 is MNHNS and CDR2 SASEGT. V was trimmed by 6 bases and J by 7 bases, leaving 18 bases between them. This CDR3 is built from 14 residues. Study-wide results and caveats: Where beta out-of-frame sequences were concerned, excess twin sharing was weaker.

Regarding this clonotype: Antigen: not known. One base away lies a much larger clone, so this may be a sequencing read error. As the CDR3 is not closed by the conserved phenylalanine or tryptophan, this likely results from a read error.

TCRdb re-derived calls from the 5' RACE reads in MiXCR, one entry per CDR3 protein. The sample shows 450,000 to 650,000 distinct CDR3 sequences, 9.6% of them seen only once. This same sample was also part of a study on yellow fever vaccine responses in identical twins.

This clonotype was obtained from a woman aged 18-29 years in good health. Source material: PBMCs. The V call is TRBV6-1, the J call TRBJ2-5, with D possibly being TRBD2 (5 bases). The CDR3 here is CASSESGSWGTQYL. The CDR3 DNA sequence: TGTGCCAGCAGCGAGTCGGGGTCATGGGGGACCCAGTACTTA.